These 2 T cell receptor beta chains were all obtained from the same sample, sequenced in a study of blood T cell repertoires in COVID-19. Profiling relied on immunoSEQ multiplex PCR, and the TCRdb table lists in-frame clones only, not all of them. The sample holds under 200,000 clones, 90% seen once. The sequencing sample was made of peripheral blood. All receptors derive from a man aged 45-65 years with acute or convalescent COVID-19.

The chain is built from TRBV21-1 and TRBJ1-4. TRBV21-1 corresponds to a pseudogene. The CDR3 runs to 15 residues. CDR3 sequence reads: CASSKGGSFNEKLFF. The CDR3 region has the DNA TGTGCCAGCAGCAAAGGAGGCAGCTTTAATGAAAAACTGTTTTTT.

The chain carries TRBV28 and TRBJ1-1; tentative D call: TRBD1 (6 bases). Germline lookup yields CDR1 MDHEN and CDR2 SYDVKM. There are 13 residues in the CDR3. V lost 3 bases and J lost 6, with 11 bases in between. The CDR3 reads CASSFGGRSEAFF. CDR3 nucleotide sequence: TGTGCCAGCAGTTTTGGGGGCAGGTCTGAAGCTTTCTTT.